These T cell receptor beta chains were read from a single sample in a study of shared clonotypes between healthy human individuals. TCRdb's table, derived via immunoSEQ multiplex PCR, lists solely in-frame clones and lacks some. The data contain about 530,000 clones, roughly 79% of them singletons. Sequenced input: PBMCs. Receptor source: a woman aged 40 to 49 in good health. Some clones in this sample may be carry-over from other donors' samples. The CDR3 runs from the conserved cysteine through the conserved F or W. The D gene is left open where the match is weak. Size is stated for part of the rows, as once, few or many counts, or as a class when the clone is expanded.

d_call	v_call	clone_size	j_call	cdr3_aa	cdr3_nt
-	TRBV4-3	-	TRBJ1-4	CASSRSPGEKLFF	TGCGCCAGCAGCCGATCCCCGGGGGAAAAACTGTTTTTT
TRBD1	TRBV19	-	TRBJ2-7	CASSIGQGWYEQYF	TGTGCCAGTAGTATCGGACAGGGCTGGTACGAGCAGTACTTC
TRBD2	TRBV2	-	TRBJ2-7	CASSLGLGEQYF	TGTGCCAGCAGCCTAGGACTAGGCGAGCAGTACTTC
TRBD2	TRBV6-4	few	TRBJ2-3	CASANGAGSTDTQYF	TGTGCCAGCGCCAACGGAGCGGGAAGCACAGATACGCAGTATTTT
TRBD2	TRBV30	-	TRBJ2-7	CAWSGTSGVYEQYF	TGTGCCTGGAGCGGGACTAGCGGAGTCTACGAGCAGTACTTC
-	TRBV11-2	-	TRBJ1-1	CASSLGSMNTEAFF	TGTGCCAGCAGCTTAGGCAGCATGAACACTGAAGCTTTCTTT
TRBD2	TRBV7-3	-	TRBJ2-3	CASSLVAGGADTQYF	TGTGCCAGCAGCTTAGTAGCGGGAGGGGCAGATACGCAGTATTTT
-	TRBV5-5	-	TRBJ1-1	CASGEMTFLYTEAFF	TGTGCCAGCGGGGAGATGACCTTTCTGTACACTGAAGCTTTCTTT
TRBD2	TRBV7-3	-	TRBJ2-2	CASSILAGVGELFF	TGTGCCAGCAGCATACTAGCGGGAGTCGGGGAGCTGTTTTTT
TRBD2	TRBV5-4	-	TRBJ2-2	CASRTKREGNTGELFF	TGTGCCAGCAGAACAAAGCGGGAGGGAAACACCGGGGAGCTGTTTTTT
TRBD2	TRBV29-1	-	TRBJ2-7	CSVEVSGIFEQYF	TGCAGCGTTGAGGTTAGCGGGATTTTCGAGCAGTACTTC
-	TRBV6-5	-	TRBJ1-1	CASSYSGHFENTEAFF	TGTGCCAGCAGTTACTCGGGACACTTCGAGAACACTGAAGCTTTCTTT
-	TRBV9	-	TRBJ2-5	CASSVGSGRETQYF	TGTGCCAGCAGCGTAGGTTCCGGACGAGAGACCCAGTACTTC
-	TRBV7-6	-	TRBJ2-1	CASSLAPGGHEQFF	TGTGCCAGCAGCTTAGCCCCCGGCGGCCATGAGCAGTTCTTC
TRBD1	TRBV4-1	-	TRBJ2-7	CASSQVLHDRGKGEQYF	TGCGCCAGCAGCCAAGTCCTCCATGACAGGGGGAAAGGCGAGCAGTACTTC
TRBD1	TRBV6-4	few	TRBJ1-1	CASSPGAGGSEAFF	TGTGCCAGCAGCCCCGGGGCAGGGGGCTCTGAAGCTTTCTTT
TRBD2	TRBV7-8	-	TRBJ2-7	CASSPLAGHSYEQYF	TGTGCCAGCAGCCCCTTAGCGGGGCACTCCTACGAGCAGTACTTC
TRBD1	TRBV4-3	once	TRBJ2-7	CASSRTGTGVSEQYF	TGCGCCAGCAGCCGAACCGGGACAGGGGTGAGCGAGCAGTACTTC
TRBD2	TRBV9	few	TRBJ2-1	CASSARLANEQFF	TGTGCCAGCAGCGCCCGACTAGCGAATGAGCAGTTCTTC
TRBD1	TRBV6-6	-	TRBJ1-4	CASSIGQGAEKLFF	TGTGCCAGCAGCATCGGACAGGGAGCGGAAAAACTGTTTTTT
-	TRBV25-1	once	TRBJ2-5	CASRHSGQETQYF	TGTGCCAGCAGACACAGTGGGCAAGAGACCCAGTACTTC
TRBD1	TRBV5-1	-	TRBJ1-2	CASSPAGTDHYGYTF	TGCGCCAGCAGCCCGGCCGGGACAGATCATTATGGCTACACCTTC
-	TRBV5-4	once	TRBJ1-1	CASSLVMALGTEAFF	TGTGCCAGCAGCTTGGTTATGGCCCTAGGGACTGAAGCTTTCTTT
-	TRBV11-2	few	TRBJ1-1	CASSLAGSLYMNTEAFF	TGTGCCAGCAGCTTAGCCGGGTCCCTATACATGAACACTGAAGCTTTCTTT
-	TRBV4-3	-	TRBJ2-2	CASSPGRFSNTGELFF	TGCGCCAGCAGCCCGGGGAGGTTCAGTAACACCGGGGAGCTGTTTTTT
-	TRBV19	-	TRBJ2-2	CASSMVGELFF	TGTGCCAGTAGTATGGTGGGGGAGCTGTTTTTT
-	TRBV7-5	-	TRBJ1-4	CASSFYEKLFF	TGTGCCAGCAGCTTTTATGAAAAACTGTTTTTT